The present T cell receptor (beta chain) was sequenced within a study of cytomegalovirus exposure and HLA in healthy donors. Notes on the study in general: Analysis was carried out at a later point, and it linked a missense DCLRE1C variant to TCR beta V- and J-gene trimming. A later analysis found TCR association rates differed by HLA locus, highest for DRB1 and lowest for HLA-C. Prediction of most subjects' HLA-A and HLA-B alleles by TCR beta sequences was reportedly accurate. Certain indistinguishable V segments, among them TRBV6-2 and TRBV6-3, were excluded.

For this clone: As yet, its antigen is unknown.

The CDR3 spans 14 residues. Germline CDR1 SNHLY, CDR2 FYNNEI. V lost 5 bases, J lost 0 bases, and 8 bases lay in between. The PCR contained 60 Vbeta and 13 Jbeta primers. Only in-frame clones appear in the TCRdb table, and some are missing; sequencing was by immunoSEQ multiplex PCR. The data show 150,000 to 200,000 clones, and the top ten clones hold approximately 0.82%. V usage is TRBV2 and J usage is TRBJ1-3; D is unclear. The specimen was PBMCs. The origin of this receptor is a woman aged 18-30 years in good health and CMV-seropositive. CDR3 protein: CASSSEGSGNTIYF. In DNA, the CDR3 is TGTGCCAGCAGTTCGGAGGGCTCTGGAAACACCATATATTTT. Full variable domain (missing parts from reference TRBV2 and TRBJ1-3): EPEVTQTPSHQVTQMGQEVILRCVPISNHLYFYWYRQILGQKVEFLVSFYNNEISEKSEIFDDQFSVERPDGSNFTLKIRSTKLEDSAMYFCASSSEGSGNTIYFGEGSWLTVV.